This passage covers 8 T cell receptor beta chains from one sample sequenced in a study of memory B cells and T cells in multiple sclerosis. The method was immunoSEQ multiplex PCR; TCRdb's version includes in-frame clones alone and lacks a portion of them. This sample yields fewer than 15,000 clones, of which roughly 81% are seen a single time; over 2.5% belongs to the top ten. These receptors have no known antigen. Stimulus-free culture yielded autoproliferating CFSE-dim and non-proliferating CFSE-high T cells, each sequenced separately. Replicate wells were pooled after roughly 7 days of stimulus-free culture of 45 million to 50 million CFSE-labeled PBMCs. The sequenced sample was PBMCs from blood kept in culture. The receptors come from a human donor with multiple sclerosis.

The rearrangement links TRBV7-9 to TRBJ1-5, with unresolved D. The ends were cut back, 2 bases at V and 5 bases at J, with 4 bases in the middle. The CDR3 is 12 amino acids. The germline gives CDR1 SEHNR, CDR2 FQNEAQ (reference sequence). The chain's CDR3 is CASSLNDQPQHF. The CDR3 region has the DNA TGTGCCAGCAGCTTAAATGATCAGCCCCAGCATTTT.

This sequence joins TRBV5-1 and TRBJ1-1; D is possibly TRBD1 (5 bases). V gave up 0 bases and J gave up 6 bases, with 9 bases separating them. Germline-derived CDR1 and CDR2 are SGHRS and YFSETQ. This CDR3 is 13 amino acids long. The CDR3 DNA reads TGCGCCAGCAGCTTGGATCAGGGAGCTGAAGCTTTCTTT. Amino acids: CASSLDQGAEAFF.

This chain's CDR3 is CASSATSGASTDTQYF. CDR3 coding DNA: TGTGCCAGCAGCGCGACTAGCGGGGCTAGCACAGATACGCAGTATTTT. The chain links TRBV9 to TRBJ2-3; 11 bases align to TRBD2. J was trimmed by 0 bases and V by 3 bases; bases with no gene match: 3. This CDR3 has 16 residues. Germline lookup yields CDR1 SGDLS and CDR2 YYNGEE.

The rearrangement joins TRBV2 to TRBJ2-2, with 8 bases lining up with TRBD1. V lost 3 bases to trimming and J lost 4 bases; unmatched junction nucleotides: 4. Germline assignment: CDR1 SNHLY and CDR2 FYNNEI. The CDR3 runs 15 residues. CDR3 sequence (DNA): TGTGCCAGCAGTGACCGGACAGGGATCACCGGGGAGCTGTTTTTT. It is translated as CASSDRTGITGELFF.

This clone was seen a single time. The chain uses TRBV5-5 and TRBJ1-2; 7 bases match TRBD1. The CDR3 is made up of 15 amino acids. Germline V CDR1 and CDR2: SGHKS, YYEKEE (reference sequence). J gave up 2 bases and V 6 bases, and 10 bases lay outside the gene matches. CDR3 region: CASTPGIGGNYGYTF. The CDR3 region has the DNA TGTGCCAGCACCCCGGGGATAGGGGGCAACTATGGCTACACCTTC.

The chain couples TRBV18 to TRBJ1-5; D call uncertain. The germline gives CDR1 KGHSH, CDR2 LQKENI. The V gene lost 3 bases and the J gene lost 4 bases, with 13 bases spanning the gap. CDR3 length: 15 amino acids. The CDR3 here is CASSPLGVGNQPQHF. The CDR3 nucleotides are TGTGCCAGCTCACCGCTTGGGGTAGGGAATCAGCCCCAGCATTTT.

CDR3 bases: TGTGCCAGCAGCCAGCGGACGGCATCCTACGAGCAGTACTTC. Translation gives CASSQRTASYEQYF. The V call is TRBV16, the J call TRBJ2-7, with unresolved D. The CDR3 has 14 amino acids. The V and J ends lost 3 bases and 1 base respectively, with 10 bases between them. Looked up from germline, CDR1 is KGHSY and CDR2 is FQNENV.

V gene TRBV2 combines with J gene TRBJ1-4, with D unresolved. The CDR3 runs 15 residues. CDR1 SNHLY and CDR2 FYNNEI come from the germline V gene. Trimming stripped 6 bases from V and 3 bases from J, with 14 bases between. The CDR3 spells CASSPPGLSNEKLFF. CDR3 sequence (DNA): TGTGCCAGCAGCCCCCCGGGTTTGTCTAATGAAAAACTGTTTTTT. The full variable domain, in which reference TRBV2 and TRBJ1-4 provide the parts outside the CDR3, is EPEVTQTPSHQVTQMGQEVILRCVPISNHLYFYWYRQILGQKVEFLVSFYNNEISEKSEIFDDQFSVERPDGSNFTLKIRSTKLEDSAMYFCASSPPGLSNEKLFFGSGTQLSVL.